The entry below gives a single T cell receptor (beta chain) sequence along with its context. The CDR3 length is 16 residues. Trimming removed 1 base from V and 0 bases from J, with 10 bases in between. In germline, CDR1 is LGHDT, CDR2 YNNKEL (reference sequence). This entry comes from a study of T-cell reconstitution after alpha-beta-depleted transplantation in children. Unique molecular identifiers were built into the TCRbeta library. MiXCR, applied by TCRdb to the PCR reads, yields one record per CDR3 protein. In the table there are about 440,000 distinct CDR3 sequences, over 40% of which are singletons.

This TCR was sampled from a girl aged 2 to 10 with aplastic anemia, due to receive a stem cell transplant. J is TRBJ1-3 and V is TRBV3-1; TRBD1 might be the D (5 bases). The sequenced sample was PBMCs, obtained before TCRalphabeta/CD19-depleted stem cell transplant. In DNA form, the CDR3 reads TGTGCCAGCAGCCAAGGGTGGGGCCCCTCTGGAAACACCATATATTTT. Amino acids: CASSQGWGPSGNTIYF.